Presented here are 23 T cell receptor beta chains from one specimen sequenced in a study of memory CD4+ T cells and cytomegalovirus serostatus. The repertoire was sequenced with immunoSEQ multiplex PCR; TCRdb's copy has only in-frame clones and lacks some. The sample includes some 26,000 clones, about 80% seen only once; the top ten take around 0.66%. Single viable CD3+CD4+CD8-CD45RO+ cells were sorted as the memory CD4+ T cells. The sequenced material came from memory CD4+ T cells from blood. These TCRs come from an adult in good health and CMV-seronegative.

A single count supports this clone. This rearrangement joins TRBV11-3 to TRBJ2-1; tentative D call: TRBD1 (6 bases). The germline V gene has CDR1 SGHNT and CDR2 YENEEA. This CDR3 has 13 residues. V shed 5 bases and J shed 8 bases, with 13 bases lying between them. CDR3 in DNA: TGTGCCAGCAGCCCGTTGACAGGCGATGAGCAGTTCTTC. Its protein product is CASSPLTGDEQFF. Supplemented by reference TRBV11-3 and TRBJ2-1, the full variable domain reads EAGVVQSPRYKIIEKKQPVAFWCNPISGHNTLYWYLQNLGQGPELLIRYENEEAVDDSQLPKDRFSAERLKGVDSTLKIQPAELGDSAVYLCASSPLTGDEQFFGPGTRLTVL.

The rearrangement links TRBV5-1 to TRBJ2-3; 11 bases are a match to TRBD2. V shed 1 base, J shed 10 bases, and the junction held 32 bases outside the gene matches. This CDR3 spans 23 amino acids. Germline V gene data show CDR1 as SGHRS and CDR2 as YFSETQ. The CDR3 nucleotides read TGCGCCAGCAGCTTGAGTATGGGTACTAGCGGGGGAGCAGGAATGGCTGGGAGTGGTGCGCAGTATTTT. This encodes CASSLSMGTSGGAGMAGSGAQYF.

The V gene is TRBV5-1, the J gene TRBJ1-2, with TRBD1 matching 8 bases. With 4 bases clipped from V and 5 bases from J, the junction kept 7 bases outside the gene matches. Germline V CDR1 and CDR2: SGHRS, YFSETQ. The CDR3 covers 14 residues. CDR3 nucleotides: TGCGCCAGCAGCCCAGGGGGCAGGACTTATGGCTACACCTTC. Encoded protein: CASSPGGRTYGYTF.

The chain joins TRBV6-5 to TRBJ2-7; TRBD1 agrees at 9 bases. V lost 5 bases to trimming and J lost 6 bases; unmatched junction nucleotides: 5. The V gene's germline CDR1 is MNHEY and CDR2 SVGAGI. The length of the CDR3 is 13 residues. The CDR3, as DNA: TGTGCCAGCAGTAAACAGGGGGCAAGCGAGCAGTACTTC. This encodes CASSKQGASEQYF.

This chain uses TRBV14 with TRBJ1-1; TRBD1 is a possible D gene (5 bases). From germline, CDR1 is SGHDN and CDR2 FVKESK. This CDR3 has 20 amino acids. The ends were cut back, 1 base at V and 1 base at J, with 25 bases in the middle. Here the CDR3 reads CASSQGSGTRGYLRNTEAFF. CDR3 sequence (DNA): TGTGCCAGCAGCCAAGGTTCTGGGACTCGGGGGTATCTAAGGAACACTGAAGCTTTCTTT. The complete variable domain, with remaining parts taken from reference TRBV14 and TRBJ1-1, reads EAGVTQFPSHSVIEKGQTVTLRCDPISGHDNLYWYRRVMGKEIKFLLHFVKESKQDESGMPNNRFLAERTGGTYSTLKVQPAELEDSGVYFCASSQGSGTRGYLRNTEAFFGQGTRLTVV.

The genes are TRBV2 and TRBJ1-2, with D possibly matching TRBD1 (5 bases). Between the trimmed V and J ends, which lost 6 bases and 0 bases, there was a span of 11 bases. Germline lookup yields CDR1 SNHLY and CDR2 FYNNEI. The CDR3 is made up of 14 amino acids. The CDR3 reads CASSVDSSNYGYTF. The CDR3 DNA reads as TGTGCCAGCAGCGTAGACAGTTCTAACTATGGCTACACCTTC.

J is TRBJ2-3 and V is TRBV18; 10 bases agree with TRBD2. Germline trimming cut 2 bases from V and 0 bases from J; bases unmatched to any gene: 5. The CDR3 length is 17 residues. Looked up from germline, CDR1 is KGHSH and CDR2 is LQKENI. The CDR3 sequence: CASSPVSGGLSTDTQYF. The CDR3 nucleotides read TGTGCCAGCTCACCAGTTAGCGGGGGGCTGAGCACAGATACGCAGTATTTT. Full variable domain (outside the CDR3, taken from reference TRBV18 and TRBJ2-3): NAGVMQNPRHLVRRRGQEARLRCSPMKGHSHVYWYRQLPEEGLKFMVYLQKENIIDESGMPKERFSAEFPKEGPSILRIQQVVRGDSAAYFCASSPVSGGLSTDTQYFGPGTRLTVL.

V gene TRBV18 combines with J gene TRBJ2-3; 11 bases match TRBD1. Germline assignment: CDR1 KGHSH and CDR2 LQKENI. The CDR3 is 15 amino acids. The trim removed 5 bases at V and 5 bases at J, leaving 6 bases unmatched. CDR3 sequence: CASSNRDRGIDTQYF. The CDR3 bases are TGTGCCAGCTCAAACCGGGACAGGGGGATAGATACGCAGTATTTT. The full variable domain, rest sourced from reference TRBV18 and TRBJ2-3, is NAGVMQNPRHLVRRRGQEARLRCSPMKGHSHVYWYRQLPEEGLKFMVYLQKENIIDESGMPKERFSAEFPKEGPSILRIQQVVRGDSAAYFCASSNRDRGIDTQYFGPGTRLTVL.

This clone was counted a single time. The rearrangement uses TRBV5-6 and TRBJ2-1; 7 nucleotides agree with TRBD1. V was pared by 2 bases and J by 7 bases, with 9 bases of the junction left unmatched. The CDR3 totals 15 residues. Germline V gene sequence: CDR1 SGHDT, CDR2 YYEEEE. For the CDR3, the DNA is TGTGCCAGCAGCTTCGTTCGACAGGGCGGAAATGAGCAGTTCTTC. Its protein is CASSFVRQGGNEQFF.

This clone came up once. J is TRBJ1-6 and V is TRBV6-1; no clear D. The germline V gene has CDR1 MNHNS and CDR2 SASEGT. V lost 2 bases and J 7 bases, leaving 6 bases between the germline ends. The CDR3 has 13 amino acids. DNA of the CDR3: TGTGCCAGCAGTGAAATCGGGAATTCACCCCTCCACTTT. Its translation: CASSEIGNSPLHF.

This rearrangement joins TRBV10-3 to TRBJ2-2; TRBD1 or TRBD2 may be the D gene (7 bases each). Trimming shortened V by 7 bases and J by 0 bases, and 15 bases separated the two germline ends. From germline, CDR1 is ENHRY and CDR2 SYGVKD. The CDR3 runs 16 residues. As DNA, the CDR3 is TGTGCCATCAATGACAGGGCGGGGGCGAACACCGGGGAGCTGTTTTTT. Translating gives CAINDRAGANTGELFF.

As DNA, the CDR3 is TGTGCCAGCAGCGCAAGCACTAGCGTTGGTACCGGGGAGCTGTTTTTT. It specifies CASSASTSVGTGELFF. The rearrangement joins TRBV5-6 to TRBJ2-2, with 7 bases that match TRBD2. This CDR3 comprises 16 residues. The V and J ends lost 4 bases and 5 bases, in that order; junction bases with no gene match: 11. The germline CDR1 and CDR2 sequences are SGHDT and YYEEEE.

The rearrangement links TRBV27 to TRBJ2-7, with D possibly matching TRBD1 (5 bases). CDR1 and CDR2 from the germline V gene are MNHEY and SMNVEV (reference sequence). The CDR3 loop spans 12 amino acids. Trimming took off 7 bases at V and 1 base at J, with 8 bases between the two ends. The CDR3 DNA reads as TGTGCCAGCACGGACACGTCCTACGAGCAGTACTTC. Translated: CASTDTSYEQYF.

The V call is TRBV29-1, the J call TRBJ1-6, with D perhaps TRBD1 (5 bases). From germline, CDR1 is SQVTM and CDR2 ANQGSEA. The CDR3 runs to 13 residues. The V end lost 8 bases, the J end lost 8 bases, and 16 bases lay between the germline ends. Here the CDR3 reads CSFQPTGDSPLHF. The CDR3 DNA follows: TGCAGCTTCCAGCCCACGGGGGATTCACCCCTCCACTTT.

The chain couples TRBV6-5 to TRBJ1-3, with TRBD1 matching over 7 bases. This CDR3 is built from 15 residues. The germline V gene has CDR1 MNHEY and CDR2 SVGAGI. The V segment lost 6 bases and the J segment 2 bases; nucleotides outside the gene matches: 7. Here the CDR3 DNA reads TGTGCCAGCAGGGCAGGGGGACTCGCTGGAAACACCATATATTTT. Its protein product is CASRAGGLAGNTIYF.

The J gene is TRBJ2-5, the V gene TRBV5-4, with TRBD1 identical over 9 bases. After removal of 1 base from V and 2 bases from J, the junction contained 12 bases not matched to a gene. Germline V gene lookup returns CDR1 SGHNT and CDR2 YYREEE (reference sequence). The CDR3 is made up of 18 amino acids. For the CDR3, the DNA is TGTGCCAGCAGCTTGATGATCGGGACAGGGATTGGTCAAGAGACCCAGTACTTC. Its translation: CASSLMIGTGIGQETQYF.

The chain links TRBV15 to TRBJ1-5; D possibly corresponds to TRBD1 (6 bases). The V gene lost 3 bases and the J gene lost 9 bases, with 12 bases spanning the gap. CDR1 is LNHNV, CDR2 YYDKDF, per germline (reference sequence). The CDR3 sequence is 13 residues long. The CDR3: CATSRDSLGPQHF. The DNA for the CDR3 is TGTGCCACCAGCAGGGACAGCCTTGGGCCCCAGCATTTT.

The rearrangement uses TRBV30 and TRBJ2-7; 7 bases are a match to TRBD1. CDR3 length: 14 residues. Germline V gene data show CDR1 as GTSNPN and CDR2 as SVGIG (reference sequence). J gave up 0 bases and V 8 bases, and 10 bases lay outside the gene matches. CDR3 in amino acids: CARSGTADSYEQYF. CDR3 coding DNA: TGTGCCAGATCAGGGACAGCGGACTCCTACGAGCAGTACTTC.

The rearrangement uses TRBV27 and TRBJ1-5; the match to TRBD1 covers 8 bases. Germline CDR1 is MNHEY and CDR2 is SMNVEV (reference sequence). The CDR3 loop spans 14 amino acids. Trimming took 6 bases from V and 4 from J; bases not matched to a gene: 5. The CDR3 DNA reads as TGTGCCAGCAGCCGGACAGGGTTGAATCAGCCCCAGCATTTT. The encoded protein is CASSRTGLNQPQHF.

This chain connects TRBV11-2 to TRBJ2-7, with TRBD2 as a possible D gene (5 bases). V gave up 0 bases and J gave up 2 bases, with 11 bases separating them. Per germline, CDR1 SGHAT and CDR2 FQNNGV. This CDR3 is built from 15 residues. CDR3 DNA: TGTGCCAGCAGCTTAGATTATGGACTCGCCTACGAGCAGTACTTC. Protein: CASSLDYGLAYEQYF.

The rearrangement uses TRBV7-2 and TRBJ2-1; TRBD2 matches at 11 bases. The J segment lost 8 bases and the V segment lost 4 bases, leaving 7 bases of the junction unmatched. CDR3 length: 15 residues. The germline V gene has CDR1 SGHTA and CDR2 FQGNSA. The CDR3 region is CASSSSSGGRHEQFF. The CDR3 DNA follows: TGTGCCAGCAGCTCCTCTAGCGGGGGGCGTCATGAGCAGTTCTTC.

This clone has just a few counts. This chain links TRBV11-2 with TRBJ2-7; a possible D gene is TRBD1 (5 bases). The V gene lost 4 bases and the J gene lost 4 bases, with 14 bases spanning the gap. The CDR3 has 14 residues. Germline CDR1 and CDR2: SGHAT and FQNNGV. The CDR3: CASSSSGNPYEQYF. The CDR3 coding sequence is TGTGCCAGCAGCTCCTCAGGGAATCCTTACGAGCAGTACTTC.

J is TRBJ1-3 and V is TRBV7-9; possibly TRBD1 for D (5 bases). The CDR3 contains 14 residues. Germline loops: CDR1 SEHNR, CDR2 FQNEAQ (reference sequence). Trimming removed 4 bases from V and 0 bases from J, with 7 bases in between. DNA of the CDR3: TGTGCCAGCAGCTCAGGGCTCTCTGGAAACACCATATATTTT. As protein: CASSSGLSGNTIYF.